This paragraph reports one T cell receptor (beta chain). This specimen belongs to a study of blood T cell repertoires in COVID-19. V shed 0 bases and J 7 bases; nucleotides not matched to a gene: 8. Looked up from germline, CDR1 is ENHRY and CDR2 is SYGVKD. CDR3 length: 16 amino acids. TCRdb's table, derived via immunoSEQ multiplex PCR, lists solely in-frame clones and lacks some. Among 250,000 to 300,000 clones listed, 65% to 85% were seen once. This rearrangement joins TRBV10-3 to TRBJ2-2; TRBD1 matches 7 bases. This receptor was identified in a man older than 75 with acute or convalescent COVID-19. Sequencing was carried out using peripheral blood. The CDR3 coding sequence is TGTGCCATCAGTGAGTCGACTGACAGGGTGAACGGGGAGCTGTTTTTT. This encodes CAISESTDRVNGELFF.